The next 30 T cell receptor beta chains were all read from a single sample in a study of blood T cell repertoires in COVID-19. Assay: immunoSEQ multiplex PCR; the TCRdb copy retains only in-frame clones and omits some. The profile covers about 210,000 clones, with roughly four fifths appearing a single time and around 2.3% taken by the ten largest. The sample was peripheral blood. The source is a woman between 40 and 50 years old with active or convalescent COVID-19.

This clone has a single count. This chain joins TRBV12-5 and TRBJ2-3; tentatively, D is TRBD2 (6 bases). From germline, CDR1 is LGHNT and CDR2 FRNRAP. Trimming pared 3 bases from V and 2 bases from J, leaving 15 bases between. CDR3 length equals 16 residues. As DNA, the CDR3 is TGTGCTAGTGGTTTCGGGACTTCCCTATACACAGATACGCAGTATTTT. The encoded protein is CASGFGTSLYTDTQYF.

The rearrangement joins TRBV4-2 to TRBJ2-1; 9 nucleotides match TRBD1. Germline V gives CDR1 LGHNA, CDR2 YNFKEQ. V lost 5 bases and J lost 4; bases outside the gene matches: 6. The CDR3 covers 15 residues. The CDR3 nucleotides read TGTGCCAGCAGCTCGGGACAGGGCCCTTACAATGAGCAGTTCTTC. Its translation: CASSSGQGPYNEQFF.

The DNA for the CDR3 is TGTGCCAGCAGCCCACAGGGAGACTATGGCTACACCTTC. It yields the protein CASSPQGDYGYTF. This rearrangement joins TRBV7-9 to TRBJ1-2; D is perhaps TRBD1 (6 bases). The CDR3 has 13 amino acids. Trimming took 5 bases from V and 3 from J, leaving 10 bases between them. CDR1 is SEHNR and CDR2 is FQNEAQ in the germline V gene (reference sequence).

The J gene is TRBJ1-1, the V gene TRBV14; D call uncertain. Germline assignment: CDR1 SGHDN and CDR2 FVKESK. V was cut by 6 bases and J by 4 bases, with 15 bases left in between. The CDR3 is made up of 14 amino acids. DNA of the CDR3: TGTGCCAGCAGTCCAGTGTTTCGTGGCACTGAAGCTTTCTTT. Translation: CASSPVFRGTEAFF.

The chain couples TRBV7-2 to TRBJ1-6; TRBD1 aligns across 10 bases. Per germline, CDR1 SGHTA and CDR2 FQGNSA. With 5 bases clipped from V and 8 bases from J, the junction kept 6 bases outside the gene matches. There are 15 residues in the CDR3. This CDR3 reads CASSPGTGVYSPLHF. CDR3 in DNA: TGTGCCAGCAGCCCCGGGACAGGGGTATATTCACCCCTCCACTTT. The entire variable domain, with the rest obtained from reference TRBV7-2 and TRBJ1-6, is as follows: GAGVSQSPSNKVTEKGKDVELRCDPISGHTALYWYRQSLGQGLEFLIYFQGNSAPDKSGLPSDRFSAERTGGSVSTLTIQRTQQEDSAVYLCASSPGTGVYSPLHFGNGTRLTVT.

This sequence joins TRBV18 and TRBJ1-1; D gene ambiguous. Germline V gene data show CDR1 as KGHSH and CDR2 as LQKENI. Trimming removed 8 bases from V and 5 bases from J, with 12 bases in between. This CDR3 has 12 amino acids. This CDR3 is CASASVETEAFF. The DNA for the CDR3 is TGTGCCAGCGCCTCAGTGGAGACTGAAGCTTTCTTT.

CDR3 residues: CASSLTGQGHEAFF. The CDR3, as DNA: TGTGCCAGCAGCTTAACGGGACAGGGGCATGAAGCTTTCTTT. The chain couples TRBV7-3 to TRBJ1-1; 10 bases are shared with TRBD1. In germline, CDR1 is SGHTA, CDR2 FQGTGA. The trim removed 0 bases at V and 7 bases at J, leaving 2 bases unmatched. The CDR3 totals 14 residues.

This chain joins TRBV5-1 and TRBJ1-3; TRBD1 is a possible D gene (5 bases). Germline V gene data show CDR1 as SGHRS and CDR2 as YFSETQ. CDR3 length: 15 residues. V gave up 2 bases and J gave up 0 bases, with 9 bases separating them. CDR3 sequence reads: CASSLDRLSGNTIYF. The DNA of the CDR3 is TGCGCCAGCAGCTTAGACAGACTCTCTGGAAACACCATATATTTT.

The chain combines TRBV24-1 with TRBJ2-1; TRBD2 might be the D (7 bases). CDR1 is KGHDR and CDR2 is SFDVKD in the germline V gene. The V end lost 7 bases, the J end lost 4 bases, and 16 bases lay between the germline ends. The CDR3 covers 15 residues. CDR3 coding DNA: TGTGCCACCAGCACGGGGGGCCGACCTTACAATGAGCAGTTCTTC. It encodes CATSTGGRPYNEQFF.

The chain couples TRBV6-2 or TRBV6-3 to TRBJ2-7, with 12 bases matching TRBD2. Germline V gives CDR1 MNHEY, CDR2 SVGEGT. This CDR3 has 18 residues. Unmatched junction bases numbered 7, after V lost 0 bases and J lost 1 base. CDR3 DNA: TGTGCCAGCAGTTACTCCACTAGCGGGAGGATAACTTCCTACGAGCAGTACTTC. Translation: CASSYSTSGRITSYEQYF.

This clone was counted a few times. This chain uses TRBV6-1 with TRBJ1-2; 12 bases align to TRBD1. The V and J ends lost 3 bases and 8 bases, in that order; junction bases with no gene match: 1. Per the germline V gene, CDR1 is MNHNS and CDR2 is SASEGT. The CDR3 runs 13 residues. The CDR3 protein is CASSDGTGGGYTF. The CDR3 DNA follows: TGTGCCAGCAGTGACGGGACAGGGGGCGGCTACACCTTC.

A few counts support this clone. This chain connects TRBV4-2 to TRBJ1-1; possible D gene TRBD1, 6 bases. Germline loops: CDR1 LGHNA, CDR2 YNFKEQ. This CDR3 spans 16 amino acids. Trimming removed 1 base from V and 3 bases from J, with 15 bases in between. The CDR3 protein is CASSQGQTTGHTEAFF. The CDR3 DNA reads TGTGCCAGCAGCCAAGGCCAGACGACAGGCCACACTGAAGCTTTCTTT.

The chain combines TRBV29-1 with TRBJ1-1; 7 bases line up with TRBD1. CDR3 length: 12 amino acids. Germline CDR1 and CDR2: SQVTM and ANQGSEA. The V segment lost 8 bases and the J segment 7 bases; nucleotides outside the gene matches: 10. CDR3 region: CSFEGGAGEAFF. The CDR3 coding sequence is TGCAGCTTCGAAGGGGGCGCAGGTGAAGCTTTCTTT.

This chain joins TRBV28 and TRBJ1-1, with D unclear. CDR3 length: 14 residues. Trimming took 3 bases from V and 0 from J, leaving 8 bases between them. CDR1 MDHEN and CDR2 SYDVKM come from the germline V gene. The CDR3: CASSFARMNTEAFF. The CDR3 coding sequence is TGTGCCAGCAGTTTCGCCAGGATGAACACTGAAGCTTTCTTT.

The CDR3 bases are TGTGCCAGCAGCTTCAGGGGTGGGACCGGGGAGCTGTTTTTT. Amino acids: CASSFRGGTGELFF. The chain links TRBV5-4 to TRBJ2-2, with D possibly matching TRBD1 (6 bases). Germline loops: CDR1 SGHNT, CDR2 YYREEE (reference sequence). With 2 bases removed from V and 5 bases from J, the gap between germline ends came to 10 bases. There are 14 residues in the CDR3.

The chain links TRBV24-1 to TRBJ1-1; D is perhaps TRBD1 (5 bases). V lost 3 bases and J lost 5, with 15 bases in between. Germline CDR1 is KGHDR and CDR2 is SFDVKD. The CDR3 has 15 amino acids. The CDR3 nucleotides read TGTGCCACCAGTGATAAGAGGACGGGGGGAACTGAAGCTTTCTTT. Amino acids: CATSDKRTGGTEAFF.

V gene TRBV28 combines with J gene TRBJ1-3; TRBD1 matches 11 bases. There are 14 residues in the CDR3. Germline assignment: CDR1 MDHEN and CDR2 SYDVKM. V gave up 5 bases and J gave up 8 bases; unmatched junction bases: 5. The CDR3 loop is CASSGGQGAHTIYF. The CDR3 nucleotides are TGTGCCAGCAGTGGCGGACAGGGGGCCCACACCATATATTTT.

The V gene is TRBV28, the J gene TRBJ1-1; 8 bases align to TRBD1. V lost 8 bases to trimming and J lost 1 base; unmatched junction nucleotides: 12. CDR3 length equals 16 residues. Germline CDR1 is MDHEN and CDR2 is SYDVKM. The CDR3 here is CASRDRGRKGNTEAFF. In DNA form, the CDR3 reads TGTGCCAGCCGAGACAGGGGACGCAAGGGGAACACTGAAGCTTTCTTT. The entire variable domain, with the rest obtained from reference TRBV28 and TRBJ1-1, is as follows: DVKVTQSSRYLVKRTGEKVFLECVQDMDHENMFWYRQDPGLGLRLIYFSYDVKMKEKGDIPEGYSVSREKKERFSLILESASTNQTSMYLCASRDRGRKGNTEAFFGQGTRLTVV.

This clone showed up just once. The chain has TRBV5-1 and TRBJ2-7; D gene unclear. With 1 base removed from V and 4 bases from J, the gap between germline ends came to 9 bases. CDR1 and CDR2 from the germline V gene are SGHRS and YFSETQ. The CDR3 is 13 residues long. CDR3 amino acids: CASSLSQDYEQYF. Here the CDR3 DNA reads TGCGCCAGCAGCTTGTCCCAGGATTACGAGCAGTACTTC.

This chain joins TRBV6-1 and TRBJ1-4; D is unclear. This CDR3 is 15 amino acids long. The germline V gene encodes CDR1 MNHNS and CDR2 SASEGT. Trimming stripped 2 bases from V and 1 base from J, with 8 bases between. CDR3 nucleotides: TGTGCCAGCAGTGAATGGAGCCTAACTAATGAAAAACTGTTTTTT. This encodes CASSEWSLTNEKLFF.

The V gene is TRBV9, the J gene TRBJ2-3; 11 bases are a match to TRBD2. The CDR3 is made up of 19 amino acids. Germline values: CDR1 SGDLS, CDR2 YYNGEE. The ends lost 6 bases at V and 1 base at J; junction bases unmatched: 16. CDR3 nucleotide sequence: TGTGCCAGCACAAGGGGGGGACTAGCGGAAATAACGGGCACAGATACGCAGTATTTT. Protein: CASTRGGLAEITGTDTQYF. The full variable domain, completed using reference TRBV9 and TRBJ2-3, is DSGVTQTPKHLITATGQRVTLRCSPRSGDLSVYWYQQSLDQGLQFLIQYYNGEERAKGNILERFSAQQFPDLHSELNLSSLELGDSALYFCASTRGGLAEITGTDTQYFGPGTRLTVL.

This CDR3 reads CASSPGKVLQGNTEAFF. The DNA of the CDR3 is TGTGCCAGCAGCCCCGGGAAGGTATTACAGGGGAACACTGAAGCTTTCTTT. V usage is TRBV4-2 and J usage is TRBJ1-1, with TRBD1 as a possible D gene (6 bases). The CDR3 is made up of 17 amino acids. Germline CDR1 reads LGHNA; CDR2 reads YNFKEQ. Trimming took 4 bases from V and 1 from J, leaving 19 bases between them.

The V call is TRBV6-4, the J call TRBJ1-1; 7 bases are shared with TRBD1. Trimming removed 7 bases from V and 2 bases from J; junction bases left unmatched: 10. Looked up from germline, CDR1 is MRHNA and CDR2 is SNTAGT. The CDR3 loop spans 15 amino acids. CDR3 region: CASKTDSGGNTEAFF. The CDR3 bases are TGTGCCAGCAAGACGGACTCAGGGGGAAACACTGAAGCTTTCTTT.

This chain joins TRBV27 and TRBJ2-2, with D perhaps TRBD2 (6 bases). The CDR3 consists of 17 residues. Germline V gene lookup returns CDR1 MNHEY and CDR2 SMNVEV (reference sequence). V was cut by 0 bases and J by 7 bases, with 18 bases left in between. CDR3 nucleotide sequence: TGTGCCAGCAGTTTATCGTCTGACGGGAAGGGAGGCGGGGAGCTGTTTTTT. Protein sequence: CASSLSSDGKGGGELFF.

This chain joins TRBV3-1 (or the pseudogene TRBV3-2) and TRBJ2-3, with 8 bases identical to TRBD2. The CDR3 length is 13 residues. With 7 bases clipped from V and 6 bases from J, the junction kept 6 bases outside the gene matches. Germline V gene data show CDR1 as LGHDT and CDR2 as YNNKEL (reference sequence). CDR3: CASTVAGIDTQYF. The CDR3 DNA reads as TGTGCCAGCACGGTAGCGGGGATTGATACGCAGTATTTT.

The V call is TRBV7-6, the J call TRBJ1-3, with a tentative D call TRBD1 (5 bases). CDR1 is SGHVS, CDR2 FNYEAQ, per germline. Trimming took 2 bases from V and 0 from J, leaving 20 bases between them. The CDR3 runs 19 residues. The CDR3 nucleotides read TGTGCCAGCAGCTTACGCATTGGGGGACTGATGACCTCTGGAAACACCATATATTTT. Translated, it gives CASSLRIGGLMTSGNTIYF.

The CDR3 coding sequence is TGTGCCAGCGGTCGGGGGGATACGGGCTATGGCTACACCTTC. Translation: CASGRGDTGYGYTF. This chain connects TRBV28 to TRBJ1-2; tentative D call: TRBD1 (5 bases). The V gene lost 8 bases and the J gene lost 4 bases, with 17 bases spanning the gap. The CDR3 spans 14 residues. Germline V lookup: CDR1 MDHEN, CDR2 SYDVKM.

The V call is TRBV7-9, the J call TRBJ2-6; the match to TRBD1 covers 7 bases. Germline V lookup: CDR1 SEHNR, CDR2 FQNEAQ (reference sequence). The CDR3 consists of 18 residues. V shed 5 bases, J shed 2 bases, and the junction held 12 bases outside the gene matches. The DNA of the CDR3 is TGTGCCAGCAGCCATTCCAGACAGGGAAAGACTGGGGCCAACGTCCTGACTTTC. Translation gives CASSHSRQGKTGANVLTF.

The V gene is TRBV7-6, the J gene TRBJ2-5; D is possibly TRBD2 (5 bases). V gave up 3 bases and J gave up 4 bases, with 12 bases separating them. Germline values: CDR1 SGHVS, CDR2 FNYEAQ. CDR3 length: 14 residues. As DNA, the CDR3 is TGTGCCAGCAGCTTCGCGGGTGGCGGAGAGACCCAGTACTTC. Its translation: CASSFAGGGETQYF.

The chain joins TRBV19 to TRBJ1-2; D is unclear. V was trimmed by 3 bases and J by 4 bases, leaving 6 bases between them. The CDR3 contains 12 residues. Germline CDR1 is LNHDA and CDR2 is SQIVND (reference sequence). CDR3: CASSMQVYGYTF. The DNA of the CDR3 is TGTGCCAGTAGTATGCAGGTCTATGGCTACACCTTC.